The sequence of this TCR beta chain was determined in a study of blood T cell repertoires in COVID-19. Study as a whole: Italy, Spain and the United States were the sources of the convalescent and acute COVID-19 samples. In each case, the material was cDNA or gDNA derived from T cells, B-cell-depleted T cells, or PBMCs.

Germline values: CDR1 SGHVS, CDR2 FQNEAQ. V lost 5 bases and J lost 5; bases outside the gene matches: 8. CDR3 length: 15 amino acids. Original processing methods: Estimation of nucleated cell counts relied on the amplification of reference gene primers. Sequencing was performed with immunoSEQ multiplex PCR; in TCRdb, only in-frame clones are kept and a portion is missing. V and J calls and clone size come straight from that table; D and trimming were deduced from the DNA. This table has about 75,000 clones, roughly 90% appearing once. This sequence was found in a human donor in a cohort sampled during active COVID-19. The sample taken for sequencing was peripheral blood. The chain recombines TRBV7-8 with TRBJ2-1, with 8 bases fitting TRBD1. Written as DNA, the CDR3 is TGTGCCAGCAGCCAGACAGGGGTAATGAACAATGAGCAGTTCTTC. This gives the protein CASSQTGVMNNEQFF. Drawing the rest from reference TRBV7-8 and TRBJ2-1, the complete variable domain is GAGVSQSPRYKVAKRGQDVALRCDPISGHVSLFWYQQALGQGPEFLTYFQNEAQLDKSGLPSDRFFAERPEGSVSTLKIQRTQQEDSAVYLCASSQTGVMNNEQFFGPGTRLTVL.